This T cell receptor beta chain derives from a study of response to subunit inactivated influenza vaccine. The trim removed 0 bases at V and 4 bases at J, leaving 6 bases unmatched. The CDR3 covers 18 residues. Germline V CDR1 and CDR2: MRHNA, SNTAGT. Study results and caveats: After each seasonal influenza vaccination, few new T cells are recruited, the authors suggested.

TCRdb reprocessed the RT-PCR reads via MiXCR and lists one record per CDR3 protein. This sample has hundreds of thousands of distinct CDR3 sequences, with about 18% found just once. On this clonotype: Its specificity is not known.

The source was PBMCs from blood, collected 5 days after vaccination. The origin of this receptor is a man aged 45-65 years who received an inactivated influenza vaccine. This chain joins TRBV6-4 and TRBJ2-1; TRBD2 aligns across 13 bases. The CDR3 bases are TGTGCCAGCAGTGACTCCCCGACACTAGCGGGAGGGTACAATGAGCAGTTCTTC. Translated, it gives CASSDSPTLAGGYNEQFF.